These T cell receptor beta chains were read from a single sample in a study of breast tumors, draining lymph nodes, adjacent tissues. TCRdb re-called the multiplex PCR reads through MiXCR, storing one row per CDR3 protein. The table has about 15,000 distinct CDR3 sequences, 40% to 55% seen once; the top ten hold 13%. Sequencing input: tumor-adjacent breast tissue. The receptors were sampled from a female donor with breast cancer. Some clones in this sample may be carry-over from other donors' samples. Each CDR3 is given with its conserved first and last residue. The D gene is left open where the match is weak. Expanded clones are given a class, and other clones once, few, many or no size at all.

v_gene: TRBV7-9; j_gene: TRBJ2-7; abundance: medium-sized; d_gene: .; CDR3nt: TGTGCCAGCAAAGGTAGCTCGTACGAGCAGTACTTC; CDR3aa: CASKGSSYEQYF
v_gene: TRBV30; j_gene: TRBJ2-7; abundance: .; d_gene: .; CDR3nt: TGTGCCTGGAGTGTAAATACAGGGACCGAGCAGTACTTC; CDR3aa: CAWSVNTGTEQYF
v_gene: TRBV9; j_gene: TRBJ2-3; abundance: medium-sized; d_gene: .; CDR3nt: TGTGCCAGCAGCGTAGAGATAGATACGCAGTATTTT; CDR3aa: CASSVEIDTQYF
v_gene: TRBV6-1; j_gene: TRBJ2-4; abundance: .; d_gene: .; CDR3nt: TGTGCCAGCAGTGATCCTAGTATCATGGCCAAAAACACTCAGTACTTC; CDR3aa: CASSDPSIMAKNTQYF
v_gene: TRBV10-2; j_gene: TRBJ2-7; abundance: .; d_gene: TRBD2; CDR3nt: TGCGCCAGCAGTGAGCTTGGGACTAGCGGGAGGGTCGGCTACGAGCAGTACTTC; CDR3aa: CASSELGTSGRVGYEQYF
v_gene: TRBV15; j_gene: TRBJ1-2; abundance: .; d_gene: .; CDR3nt: TGTGCCACCAGCAGGCCGGGCTCGCTCTATGGCTACACCTTC; CDR3aa: CATSRPGSLYGYTF
v_gene: TRBV11-3; j_gene: TRBJ2-1; abundance: .; d_gene: .; CDR3nt: TGTGCCAGCAGCTTAGATATAACCTACAATGAGCAGTTCTTC; CDR3aa: CASSLDITYNEQFF
v_gene: TRBV5-1; j_gene: TRBJ2-2; abundance: many; d_gene: .; CDR3nt: TGCGCCAGCAGCTTGGATAGGGCCGGCGGGGAGCTGTTTTTT; CDR3aa: CASSLDRAGGELFF
v_gene: TRBV18; j_gene: TRBJ2-6; abundance: .; d_gene: .; CDR3nt: TGTGCCAGCTCGCGCACCCACTCTGGGGCCAACGTCCTGACTTTC; CDR3aa: CASSRTHSGANVLTF
v_gene: TRBV12-3/TRBV12-4; j_gene: TRBJ2-1; abundance: many; d_gene: .; CDR3nt: TGTGCCAGCAGAAACGCGGTGGCGGCTGAGCAGTTCTTC; CDR3aa: CASRNAVAAEQFF
v_gene: TRBV7-7; j_gene: TRBJ2-1; abundance: few; d_gene: .; CDR3nt: TGTGCTAGCAGTTGGGGTGGAGGGTTTGAGCAGTTCTTC; CDR3aa: CASSWGGGFEQFF
v_gene: TRBV5-6; j_gene: TRBJ2-1; abundance: .; d_gene: TRBD1; CDR3nt: TGTGCCAGCAGCTTTTGGACAGGGGTTTACAATGAGCAGTTCTTC; CDR3aa: CASSFWTGVYNEQFF
v_gene: TRBV5-8; j_gene: TRBJ2-5; abundance: many; d_gene: TRBD1; CDR3nt: TGTGCCAGCAGCTTGGAGGGACAGGGGAATGGAGAGACCCAGTACTTC; CDR3aa: CASSLEGQGNGETQYF
v_gene: TRBV19; j_gene: TRBJ1-2; abundance: .; d_gene: .; CDR3nt: TGTGCCAGTAGTATAGGGGCAGGGACGTCGGACTATGGCTACACCTTC; CDR3aa: CASSIGAGTSDYGYTF
v_gene: TRBV2; j_gene: TRBJ2-7; abundance: medium-sized; d_gene: TRBD1; CDR3nt: TGTGCCAGCAACGTACGGACAGGGTACGAGCAGTACTTC; CDR3aa: CASNVRTGYEQYF
v_gene: TRBV5-1; j_gene: TRBJ1-2; abundance: .; d_gene: .; CDR3nt: TGCACCAGCAGCCAAGATCGGGGGGCCAACTATGGCCACACCTTC; CDR3aa: CTSSQDRGANYGHTF
v_gene: TRBV6-5; j_gene: TRBJ2-7; abundance: .; d_gene: .; CDR3nt: TGTGCCAGCAGTCAAACACCGGGCCGCGAGCAGTACTTC; CDR3aa: CASSQTPGREQYF
v_gene: TRBV2; j_gene: TRBJ2-2; abundance: .; d_gene: TRBD2; CDR3nt: TGTGCCAGCAGGGGGACTAGCGGGGAGCTGTTTTTT; CDR3aa: CASRGTSGELFF
v_gene: TRBV7-2; j_gene: TRBJ2-3; abundance: medium-sized; d_gene: .; CDR3nt: TGTGCCAGCAGCGACCGCCGAGCGAGCACAGATACGCAGTATTTT; CDR3aa: CASSDRRASTDTQYF
v_gene: TRBV15; j_gene: TRBJ1-2; abundance: .; d_gene: .; CDR3nt: TGTGCCACCAGCAGAGATCTGAACAGTAACTATGGCTACACCTTC; CDR3aa: CATSRDLNSNYGYTF
v_gene: TRBV7-9; j_gene: TRBJ2-3; abundance: once; d_gene: .; CDR3nt: TGTGCCAGCAGCTTAATGACGGCAGATACGCGGTATTTT; CDR3aa: CASSLMTADTRYF
v_gene: TRBV7-8; j_gene: TRBJ1-1; abundance: many; d_gene: .; CDR3nt: TGTGCCAGCAGCTTAGCCCAGAACACTGAAGCTTTCTTT; CDR3aa: CASSLAQNTEAFF
v_gene: TRBV7-3; j_gene: TRBJ2-3; abundance: medium-sized; d_gene: TRBD1; CDR3nt: TGTGCCAGCAGCTTCGGACAGGGACACACAGATACGCAGTATTTT; CDR3aa: CASSFGQGHTDTQYF
v_gene: TRBV5-6; j_gene: TRBJ2-1; abundance: few; d_gene: TRBD1; CDR3nt: TGTGCCAGCAGCTTGGGGACAGGGGGCGGGGATGAGCAGTTCTTC; CDR3aa: CASSLGTGGGDEQFF
v_gene: TRBV19; j_gene: TRBJ2-2; abundance: many; d_gene: TRBD2; CDR3nt: TGTGCCAGTTTACCGGGACTAGCGGGGACCGGGGAGCTGTTTTTT; CDR3aa: CASLPGLAGTGELFF